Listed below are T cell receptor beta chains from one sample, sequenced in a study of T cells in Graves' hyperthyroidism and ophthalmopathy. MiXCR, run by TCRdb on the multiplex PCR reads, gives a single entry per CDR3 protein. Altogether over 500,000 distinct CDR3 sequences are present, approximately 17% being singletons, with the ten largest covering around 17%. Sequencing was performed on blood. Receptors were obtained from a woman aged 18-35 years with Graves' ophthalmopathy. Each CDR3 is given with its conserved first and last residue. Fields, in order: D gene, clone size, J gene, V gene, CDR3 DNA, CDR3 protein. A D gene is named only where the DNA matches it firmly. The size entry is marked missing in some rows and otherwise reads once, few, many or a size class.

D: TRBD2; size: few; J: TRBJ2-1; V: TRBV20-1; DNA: TGCAGTGGGTCGGGGACTAGCGGGAGGGCGGGCAATGAGCAGTTCTTC; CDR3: CSGSGTSGRAGNEQFF
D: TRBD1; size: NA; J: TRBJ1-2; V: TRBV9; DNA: TGTGCCAGCAGCGTAGCGGTGACAGGGGGATATGGCTACACCTTC; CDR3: CASSVAVTGGYGYTF
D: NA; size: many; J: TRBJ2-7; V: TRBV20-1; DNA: TGCAGTGCTAGCGAATCCGGGGGTAATATTTACGAGCAGTACTTC; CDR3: CSASESGGNIYEQYF
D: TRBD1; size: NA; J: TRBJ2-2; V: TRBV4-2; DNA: TGTGCCAGCAGCCAGCGACAGGGAACCACCGGGGAGCTGTTTTTT; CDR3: CASSQRQGTTGELFF
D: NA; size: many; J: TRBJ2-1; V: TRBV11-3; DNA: TGTGCCAGCAGCCACAGGGGTAGTAGCGGGACAAATGAGCAGTTCTTC; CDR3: CASSHRGSSGTNEQFF
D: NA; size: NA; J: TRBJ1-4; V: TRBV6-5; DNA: TGTGCCAGCAGTTACTCGGCAGTCGGGAGAGAAAAACTGTTTTTT; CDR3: CASSYSAVGREKLFF
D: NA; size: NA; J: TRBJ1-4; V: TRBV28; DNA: TGTGCCAGCAGAGAGGCCGATAATGAAAAACTGTTTTTT; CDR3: CASREADNEKLFF
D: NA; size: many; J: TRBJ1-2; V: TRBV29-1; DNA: TGCAGCGGGGACCAGGGTGCAGCTAACTATGGCTACACCTTC; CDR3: CSGDQGAANYGYTF
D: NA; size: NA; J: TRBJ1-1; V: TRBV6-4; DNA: TGTGCCAGCAGTGACGTCCTAGGGGAAGCTTTCTTT; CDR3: CASSDVLGEAFF
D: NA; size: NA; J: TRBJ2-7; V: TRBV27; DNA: TGTGCCAGCAGTGTAACAGGGTCTCCCCACGAGCAGTACTTC; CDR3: CASSVTGSPHEQYF
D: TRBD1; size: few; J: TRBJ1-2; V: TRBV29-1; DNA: TGCAGCGGAACGGAAAAGGGACAGGCGAACTATGGCTACACCTTC; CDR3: CSGTEKGQANYGYTF
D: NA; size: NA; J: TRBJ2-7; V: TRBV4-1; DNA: TGCGCCAGCAGCCCCCAGGGGTACTCCTACGAGCAGTACTTC; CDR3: CASSPQGYSYEQYF
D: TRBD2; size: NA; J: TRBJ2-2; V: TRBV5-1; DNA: TGCGCCAGCAGCTTGCCGGGAGGGCCGGCCGGGGAGCTGTTTTTT; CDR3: CASSLPGGPAGELFF
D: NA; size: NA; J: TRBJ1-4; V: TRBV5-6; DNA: TGTGCCAGCAGCTTGAACGTGGGCCCTAATGAAAAACTGTTTTTT; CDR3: CASSLNVGPNEKLFF
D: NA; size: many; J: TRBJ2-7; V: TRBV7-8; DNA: TGTGCCAGCAGCGCCCCGGACAGTATCTACGAGCAGTACTTC; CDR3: CASSAPDSIYEQYF
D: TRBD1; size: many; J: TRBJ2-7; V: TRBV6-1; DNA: TGTGCCAGCGTATACGACAGGGTGCTTTACGAGCAGTACTTC; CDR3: CASVYDRVLYEQYF
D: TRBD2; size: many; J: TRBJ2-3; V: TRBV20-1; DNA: TGCAGTGCGACTGCGACTAGCGGATCGACGGCAGATACGCAGTATTTT; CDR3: CSATATSGSTADTQYF
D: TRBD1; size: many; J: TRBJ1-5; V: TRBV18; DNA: TGTGCCAGCTCCCTCGGGACAGAAAGTCAGCCCCAGCATTTT; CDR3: CASSLGTESQPQHF